This T cell receptor (beta chain) was recovered during a study of blood T cell repertoires in COVID-19. Study-level background: Acute and convalescent COVID-19 specimens originated in the United States, Italy and Spain. T cells, B-cell-depleted T cells, or PBMCs supplied cDNA or gDNA.

The CDR3 is 20 amino acids. Germline assignment: CDR1 SNHLY and CDR2 FYNNEI. V was cut by 6 bases and J by 0 bases, with 27 bases left in between. In the source study's methods: Amplification from reference gene primers served as the basis for estimated nucleated cell counts. Some clones are missing from TCRdb's copy, which holds only in-frame ones; the method was immunoSEQ multiplex PCR. D and trimming come from the DNA, and the V and J calls and clone size come from that table. Among 99,000 or so clones listed, over 75% were seen once. The chain recombines TRBV2 with TRBJ1-5, with D possibly being TRBD1 (6 bases). Input material: peripheral blood. The TCR comes from a man between 50 and 59 years old with acute or convalescent COVID-19. The DNA for the CDR3 is TGTGCCAGCAGCCTCCGGGGACACCCTTTCCTACAGGTTAGCAATCAGCCCCAGCATTTT. Amino acid sequence: CASSLRGHPFLQVSNQPQHF.